The T cell receptor (beta chain) under discussion was sequenced for a study of OX40 agonist ivuxolimab in advanced cancers. Sequenced by immunoSEQ multiplex PCR; TCRdb stores in-frame clones only, minus some. This sample yields about 60,000 clones, of which 65% to 85% are seen a single time; about 0.65% belongs to the top ten. This CDR3 is 14 amino acids long. J lost 1 base, V lost 4 bases, and 2 bases had no gene match. Per germline, CDR1 SGDLS and CDR2 YYNGEE. This receptor was obtained from an adult with an advanced solid tumor such as melanoma, head and neck, liver or kidney cancer. The sample here was CD4+ or CD8+ T cells sorted from blood, taken in a trial of the OX40 agonist ivuxolimab. The V call is TRBV9, the J call TRBJ1-2; 9 nucleotides match TRBD1. The CDR3 coding sequence is TGTGCCAGCAGCTCGACAGGGGGTAACTATGGCTACACCTTC. Protein sequence: CASSSTGGNYGYTF.